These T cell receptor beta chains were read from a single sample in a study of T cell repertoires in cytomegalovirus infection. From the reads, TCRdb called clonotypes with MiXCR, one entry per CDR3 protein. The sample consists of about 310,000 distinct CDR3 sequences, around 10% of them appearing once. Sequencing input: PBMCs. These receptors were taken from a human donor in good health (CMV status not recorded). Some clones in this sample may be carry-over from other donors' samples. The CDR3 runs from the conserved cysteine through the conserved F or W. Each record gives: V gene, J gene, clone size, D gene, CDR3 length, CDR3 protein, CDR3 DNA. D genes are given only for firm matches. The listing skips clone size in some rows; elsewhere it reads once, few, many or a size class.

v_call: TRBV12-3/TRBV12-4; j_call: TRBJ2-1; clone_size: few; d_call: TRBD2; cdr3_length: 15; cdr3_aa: CASGDGGGAYNEQFF; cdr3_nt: TGTGCCAGCGGCGACGGGGGGGGCGCCTACAATGAGCAGTTCTTC
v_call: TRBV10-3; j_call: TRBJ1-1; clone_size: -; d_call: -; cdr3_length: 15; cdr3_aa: CAISEEKGMNTEAFF; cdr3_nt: TGTGCCATCAGTGAAGAAAAGGGGATGAACACTGAAGCTTTCTTT
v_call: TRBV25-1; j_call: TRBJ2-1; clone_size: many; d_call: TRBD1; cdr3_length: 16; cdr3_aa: CASTPGQGRGHNEQFF; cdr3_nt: TGTGCCAGCACCCCGGGACAGGGTCGAGGTCACAATGAGCAGTTCTTC
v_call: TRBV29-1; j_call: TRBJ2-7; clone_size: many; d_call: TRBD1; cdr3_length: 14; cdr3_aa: CSVVDGTDNYEQYF; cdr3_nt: TGCAGCGTTGTAGATGGGACAGATAACTACGAGCAGTACTTC
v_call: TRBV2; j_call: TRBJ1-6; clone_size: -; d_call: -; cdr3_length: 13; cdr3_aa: CASSRDVNSPLHF; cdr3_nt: TGTGCCAGCAGCCGGGACGTCAATTCACCCCTCCACTTT
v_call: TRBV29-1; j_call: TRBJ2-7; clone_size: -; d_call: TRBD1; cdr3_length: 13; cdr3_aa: CSVEAGGRDEQYF; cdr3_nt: TGCAGCGTTGAAGCAGGGGGCAGGGACGAGCAGTACTTC
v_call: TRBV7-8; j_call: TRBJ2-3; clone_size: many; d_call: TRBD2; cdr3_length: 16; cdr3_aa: CASSLPRGGGSDTQYF; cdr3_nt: TGTGCCAGCAGCCTTCCAAGGGGCGGGGGGTCAGATACGCAGTATTTT
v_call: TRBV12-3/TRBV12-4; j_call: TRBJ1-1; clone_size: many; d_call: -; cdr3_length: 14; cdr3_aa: CASSFGEASTEAFF; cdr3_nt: TGTGCCAGCAGTTTCGGGGAGGCGAGCACTGAAGCTTTCTTT
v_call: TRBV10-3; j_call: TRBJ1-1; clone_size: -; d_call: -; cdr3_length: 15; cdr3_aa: CAISGTRTQNTEAFF; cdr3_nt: TGTGCCATCAGTGGGACCAGGACCCAGAACACTGAAGCTTTCTTT
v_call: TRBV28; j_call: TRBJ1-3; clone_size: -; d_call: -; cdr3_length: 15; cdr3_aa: CASSLRGAGGNTIYF; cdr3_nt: TGTGCCAGTTCCCTGCGAGGGGCAGGAGGAAACACCATATATTTT
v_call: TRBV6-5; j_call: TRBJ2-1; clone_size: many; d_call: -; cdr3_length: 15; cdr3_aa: CASSYLRRDMDEQFF; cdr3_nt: TGTGCCAGCAGTTACCTAAGACGAGATATGGATGAGCAGTTCTTC
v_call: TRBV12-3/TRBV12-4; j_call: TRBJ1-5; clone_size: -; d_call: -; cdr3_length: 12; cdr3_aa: CASLGSAQPQHF; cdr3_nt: TGTGCCAGTTTAGGCTCGGCGCAGCCCCAGCATTTT
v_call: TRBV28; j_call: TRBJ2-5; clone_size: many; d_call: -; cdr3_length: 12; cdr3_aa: CASTYLGETQYF; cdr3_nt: TGTGCCAGCACTTACCTCGGAGAGACCCAGTACTTC
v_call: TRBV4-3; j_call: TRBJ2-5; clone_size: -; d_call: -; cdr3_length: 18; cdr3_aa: CASSPGGLGPGIQETQYF; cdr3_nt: TGCGCCAGCAGCCCAGGCGGCCTGGGACCTGGCATCCAAGAGACCCAGTACTTC
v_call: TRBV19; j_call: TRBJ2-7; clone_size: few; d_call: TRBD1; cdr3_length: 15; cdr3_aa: CASSIPGQGTYEQYF; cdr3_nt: TGTGCCAGTAGTATTCCGGGACAGGGAACCTACGAGCAGTACTTC
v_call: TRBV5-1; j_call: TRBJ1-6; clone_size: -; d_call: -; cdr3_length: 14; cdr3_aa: CASSSTGRGSPLHF; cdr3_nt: TGCGCCAGCAGCTCGACAGGCCGAGGGTCACCCCTCCACTTT